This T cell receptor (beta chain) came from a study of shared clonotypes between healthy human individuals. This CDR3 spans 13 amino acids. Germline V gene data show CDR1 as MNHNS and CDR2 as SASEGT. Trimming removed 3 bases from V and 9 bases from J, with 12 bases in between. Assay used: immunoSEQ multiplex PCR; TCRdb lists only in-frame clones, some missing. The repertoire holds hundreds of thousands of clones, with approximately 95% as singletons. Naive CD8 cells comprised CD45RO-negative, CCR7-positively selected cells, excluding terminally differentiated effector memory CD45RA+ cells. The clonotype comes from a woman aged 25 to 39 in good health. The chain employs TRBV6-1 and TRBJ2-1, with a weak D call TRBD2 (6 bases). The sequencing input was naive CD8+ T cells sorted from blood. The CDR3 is CASSDYSGSEQFF. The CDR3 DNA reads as TGTGCCAGCAGTGACTATAGCGGATCTGAGCAGTTCTTC.